The clone carrying this T cell receptor (beta chain) was observed a handful of times. As yet, its antigen is unknown. This sample is drawn from a study of cytomegalovirus exposure and HLA in healthy donors. As for the study in general: Across 300 to 400 genotyped donors, 81% landed in the Caucasian-associated ancestry cluster.

It was with 60 Vbeta and 13 Jbeta primers that the PCR ran. As handled by the study authors: In a later analysis, of 79 million or so unique beta chains, roughly 9.9 million appeared in at least two donors. Here immunoSEQ multiplex PCR was the method, and the copy in TCRdb shows in-frame clones only, minus some. D and trimming come from the DNA, and the V and J calls and clone size come from that table. Here the sample spans 120,000 to 150,000 clones, around three quarters being singletons. Points from the study as a whole: A classifier reportedly called cytomegalovirus status with high sensitivity and specificity. Most TCR beta V segments were productive about 87% or about 30% of the time in an earlier analysis.

Between the trimmed V and J ends, which lost 3 bases and 2 bases, there was a span of 16 bases. Germline-derived CDR1 and CDR2 are SQVTM and ANQGSEA. CDR3 length equals 15 residues. V and J are TRBV29-1 and TRBJ1-2, with D possibly TRBD1 on 6 matching bases. The sequence derives from a man aged 25 to 40 in good health and CMV-seronegative. The sequenced sample was PBMCs. As DNA, the CDR3 is TGCAGCGTTGACCGGGACATGAAGACAAACTATGGCTACACCTTC. Protein sequence: CSVDRDMKTNYGYTF.